Listed below are T cell receptor beta chains from one sample, sequenced in a study of blood T cell repertoires in COVID-19. Sequencing was performed with immunoSEQ multiplex PCR; in TCRdb, only in-frame clones are kept and a portion is missing. The sample contains 100,000 to 150,000 clones, about 80% of which appear only once. Sequenced input: peripheral blood. The receptors derive from a man aged 40-49 years with active or convalescent COVID-19. The CDR3 runs from the conserved cysteine through the conserved F or W. Fields, in order: D gene, V gene, J gene, clone size, CDR3 DNA, CDR3 protein. The D gene is left open where the match is weak. Clone size is shown for a subset of rows, as once, few, many or a class of expanded clone.

>NA|TRBV30|TRBJ2-7|NA
TGTGCCTGGAGTGTAAGGCAGGGAGGGGGCGAGCAGTACTTC
CAWSVRQGGGEQYF
>TRBD2|TRBV7-9|TRBJ2-1|NA
TGTGCCAGCAGCTTAGGGAGCGGGACCGGGGAGTTCTTC
CASSLGSGTGEFF
>NA|TRBV11-2|TRBJ2-1|NA
TGTGCCAGCAGCTTACGGCTAGTTGACCATGAGCAGTTCTTC
CASSLRLVDHEQFF
>TRBD1|TRBV7-3|TRBJ1-5|NA
TGTGCCAGCAGCTCAACAGGGGTTAGCAATCAGCCCCAGCATTTT
CASSSTGVSNQPQHF
>NA|TRBV10-3|TRBJ1-4|few
TGTGCCACCAGTAGGGGGGGAGGAAATGAAAAACTGTTTTTT
CATSRGGGNEKLFF
>TRBD1|TRBV30|TRBJ1-1|NA
TGTGCCTGGAGCGCTGGACAGGGGGCCACCCCAGATTTCTTT
CAWSAGQGATPDFF
>NA|TRBV11-2|TRBJ1-2|NA
TGTGCCAGCAGCTTGGAGTACGTGACAGTCTGGGGCTACACCTTC
CASSLEYVTVWGYTF
>NA|TRBV4-1|TRBJ2-5|NA
TGCGCCAGCAGCCCGGGGGGCATCCAAGAGACCCAGTACTTC
CASSPGGIQETQYF
>NA|TRBV6-5|TRBJ1-2|NA
TGTGCCAGCAGTTACCTTTATACGGGGGGAGGCTATGGCTACACCTTC
CASSYLYTGGGYGYTF
>TRBD1|TRBV28|TRBJ2-5|NA
TGTGCCAGCAGTTCCACAGGGGCTGGGACCCAGTACTTC
CASSSTGAGTQYF
>TRBD1|TRBV9|TRBJ2-7|NA
TGTGCCAGCAGCCTGGGACAGGGGAATCACGAGCAGTACTTC
CASSLGQGNHEQYF
>TRBD1|TRBV11-2|TRBJ1-6|NA
TGTGCCAGCAGCTTAGGGACAGGGACTTCACCCCTCCACTTT
CASSLGTGTSPLHF
>NA|TRBV3-1/TRBV3-2|TRBJ1-1|NA
TGTGCCAGCGGGGAGGATGGGTACACTGAAGCTTTCTTT
CASGEDGYTEAFF
>NA|TRBV2|TRBJ1-5|NA
TGTGCCAGCACCGCGGAGTCCAATCAGCCCCAGCATTTT
CASTAESNQPQHF
>TRBD1|TRBV5-1|TRBJ1-2|NA
TGCGCCAGCAGCCTCGGGACAGGGGGCGATGGCTACACCTTC
CASSLGTGGDGYTF
>NA|TRBV6-5|TRBJ1-1|NA
TGTGCCAGCCTCCCGGAGGGAATGAACACTGAAGCTTTCTTT
CASLPEGMNTEAFF
>NA|TRBV3-1/TRBV3-2|TRBJ1-5|once
TGTGCCAGCAGCCATTCGGTGGGCAGTCAGCCCCAGCATTTT
CASSHSVGSQPQHF
>NA|TRBV6-2/TRBV6-3|TRBJ1-4|NA
TGTGCCAGCAGTTACCGTGAAAAACTGTTTTTT
CASSYREKLFF